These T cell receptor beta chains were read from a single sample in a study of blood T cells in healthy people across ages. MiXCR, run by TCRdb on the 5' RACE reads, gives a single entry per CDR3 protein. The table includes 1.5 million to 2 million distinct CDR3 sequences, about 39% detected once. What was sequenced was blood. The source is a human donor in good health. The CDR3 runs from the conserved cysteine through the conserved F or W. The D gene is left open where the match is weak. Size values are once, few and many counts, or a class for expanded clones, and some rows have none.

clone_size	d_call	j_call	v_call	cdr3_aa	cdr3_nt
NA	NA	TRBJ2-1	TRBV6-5	CASSRLTPSSYNEQFF	TGTGCCAGCAGTCGACTTACACCGAGCTCCTACAATGAGCAGTTCTTC
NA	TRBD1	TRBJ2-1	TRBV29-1	CSSSEGAHFRVEQFF	TGCAGCTCATCCGAGGGGGCGCATTTTAGGGTTGAGCAGTTCTTC
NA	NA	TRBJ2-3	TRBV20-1	CSAVGLSFSTDTQYF	TGCAGTGCTGTTGGACTCTCCTTTAGCACAGATACGCAGTATTTT
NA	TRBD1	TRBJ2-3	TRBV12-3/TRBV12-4	CASSFGGQGLLETQYF	TGTGCCAGCAGTTTCGGGGGACAGGGATTGTTAGAGACCCAGTATTTT
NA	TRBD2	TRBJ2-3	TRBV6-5	CASNSLWTSGTDTQYF	TGTGCCAGCAATTCCCTCTGGACTAGTGGCACAGATACGCAGTATTTT
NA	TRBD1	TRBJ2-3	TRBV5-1	CASSLQGQGSSDTQYF	TGCGCCAGCAGCTTACAGGGACAGGGATCGTCCGATACGCAGTATTTT
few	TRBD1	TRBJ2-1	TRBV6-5	CATTGTGGREQFF	TGTGCCACCACCGGGACAGGGGGCCGAGAGCAGTTCTTC
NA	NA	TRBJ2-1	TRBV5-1	CASSYGTDNEQFF	TGCGCCAGCAGCTACGGGACCGACAATGAGCAGTTCTTC
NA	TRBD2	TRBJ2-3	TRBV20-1	CSARGSLAGGPITDTQYF	TGCAGTGCTAGAGGTTCACTAGCGGGGGGGCCAATCACAGATACGCAGTATTTT
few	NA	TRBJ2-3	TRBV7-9	CASSLWGFSPDTQYF	TGTGCCAGCAGTCTTTGGGGGTTTAGTCCAGATACGCAGTATTTT
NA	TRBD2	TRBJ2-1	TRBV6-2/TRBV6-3	CASSYYSGGAGEQFF	TGTGCCAGCAGTTACTATAGCGGGGGGGCCGGTGAGCAGTTCTTC
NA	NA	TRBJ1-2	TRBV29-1	CSVWGESYGYTF	TGCAGCGTGTGGGGCGAGAGCTATGGCTACACCTTC
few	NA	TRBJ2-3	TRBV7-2	CASSLVPAGGSTDTQYF	TGTGCCAGCAGCTTAGTCCCTGCCGGGGGAAGCACAGATACGCAGTATTTT
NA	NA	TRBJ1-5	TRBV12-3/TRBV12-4	CASSSTGLHQPQHF	TGTGCCAGCAGTTCTACAGGGCTTCATCAGCCCCAGCATTTT
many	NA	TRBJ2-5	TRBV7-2	CASSRTGSQETQYF	TGTGCCAGCAGCCGGACGGGGAGCCAAGAGACCCAGTACTTC
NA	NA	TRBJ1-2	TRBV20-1	CSARDSKDDYTF	TGCAGTGCTAGAGATAGTAAGGATGACTACACCTTC
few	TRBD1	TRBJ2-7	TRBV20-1	CSARIQGEYEQYF	TGCAGTGCTAGGATACAGGGGGAGTACGAGCAGTACTTC
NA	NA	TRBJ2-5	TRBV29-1	CSVEAAGYYQETQYF	TGCAGCGTTGAAGCCGCGGGGTATTACCAAGAGACCCAGTACTTC
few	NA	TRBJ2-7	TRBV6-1	CASSEGRGFEAVYEQYF	TGTGCCAGCAGTGAAGGGAGGGGATTCGAGGCTGTATACGAGCAGTACTTC
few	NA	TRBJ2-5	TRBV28	CASREVGETQYF	TGTGCCAGCAGGGAGGTGGGGGAGACCCAGTACTTC
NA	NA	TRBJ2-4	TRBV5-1	CASSLEGLRENIQYF	TGCGCCAGCAGCTTGGAGGGGTTGAGGGAAAACATTCAGTACTTC
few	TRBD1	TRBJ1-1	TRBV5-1	CASSLSGGEVPEAFF	TGCGCCAGCAGCTTGTCAGGGGGCGAGGTCCCTGAAGCTTTCTTT
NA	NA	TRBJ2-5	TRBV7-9	CASTHSPQETQYF	TGTGCCAGCACCCATAGTCCCCAAGAGACCCAGTACTTC
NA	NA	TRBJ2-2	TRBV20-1	CSARDPSPGELFF	TGCAGTGCTAGAGATCCAAGCCCCGGGGAGCTGTTTTTT